The 9 T cell receptor beta chains presented below share a single source sample, sequenced in a study of blood T cell repertoires in COVID-19. The table came from immunoSEQ multiplex PCR; TCRdb's copy has only in-frame clones and leaves some out. The sample has some 11,000 clones; approximately 79% are singletons. The material sequenced was peripheral blood. These receptors were collected from a man aged 65 to 79 with active COVID-19.

The chain couples TRBV6-6 to TRBJ1-6, with TRBD1 matching 9 bases. The CDR3 has 14 amino acids. CDR1 and CDR2 (germline): MNHNY, SVGAGI (reference sequence). V was clipped by 5 bases and J by 12 bases; unmatched bases: 8. The CDR3 sequence: CASSPRDRVKPLHF. As DNA, the CDR3 is TGTGCCAGCAGTCCCCGGGACAGGGTCAAACCCCTCCACTTT.

This clone qualifies as medium-sized (0.01 to 0.1%). V gene TRBV5-1 combines with J gene TRBJ1-5; no firm D call. The ends were cut back, 3 bases at V and 10 bases at J, with 8 bases in the middle. Germline lookup yields CDR1 SGHRS and CDR2 YFSETQ. CDR3 length equals 11 residues. CDR3 amino acids: CASSSRLPQHF. The DNA of the CDR3 is TGCGCCAGCAGCTCAAGACTACCCCAGCATTTT.

The rearrangement joins TRBV5-5 to TRBJ1-6, with a tentative D call TRBD1 (5 bases). The CDR3 runs 14 residues. Between the trimmed V and J ends, which lost 0 bases and 9 bases, there was a span of 10 bases. Germline V gene data show CDR1 as SGHKS and CDR2 as YYEKEE (reference sequence). This CDR3 is CASSLGVGGSPLHF. The CDR3 nucleotides are TGTGCCAGCAGCTTGGGTGTGGGGGGTTCACCCCTCCACTTT.

The J gene is TRBJ2-1, the V gene TRBV2; 12 positions match TRBD2. This CDR3 region has 16 residues. Losses at the gene ends were 4 bases for V and 6 bases for J; bases not matched to a gene: 7. Germline values: CDR1 SNHLY, CDR2 FYNNEI. The CDR3 sequence: CASSATSGGLGNEQFF. The CDR3 coding sequence is TGTGCCAGCAGTGCCACTAGCGGGGGGCTGGGCAATGAGCAGTTCTTC.

The chain couples TRBV4-1 to TRBJ2-2; D gene unclear. Germline CDR1 reads MGHRA; CDR2 reads YSYEKL. Trimming stripped 8 bases from V and 6 bases from J, with 19 bases between. CDR3 length: 15 amino acids. The CDR3 nucleotides are TGCGCCAGCTCTCATATCGGCGGTGAGGCCGGGGAGCTGTTTTTT. Translation: CASSHIGGEAGELFF.

This chain links TRBV6-5 with TRBJ1-6; no clear D gene. CDR1 is MNHEY, CDR2 SVGAGI, per germline. The CDR3 totals 14 residues. Trimming pared 6 bases from V and 14 bases from J, leaving 20 bases between. The CDR3: CASRKRRDWVSLHF. For the CDR3, the DNA is TGTGCCAGCAGGAAGCGGAGGGATTGGGTGTCCCTCCACTTT.

This clone appeared a few times. The rearrangement joins TRBV5-4 to TRBJ1-5; D possibly corresponds to TRBD1 (5 bases). The CDR3 consists of 13 residues. Deletions cut 3 bases from V and 4 bases from J, with 8 bases between. Germline assignment: CDR1 SGHNT and CDR2 YYREEE (reference sequence). This CDR3 reads CASSYDRNQPQHF. The CDR3 DNA reads as TGTGCCAGCAGCTACGACAGAAATCAGCCCCAGCATTTT. Full variable domain (remainder filled in from reference TRBV5-4 and TRBJ1-5): ETGVTQSPTHLIKTRGQQVTLRCSSQSGHNTVSWYQQALGQGPQFIFQYYREEENGRGNFPPRFSGLQFPNYSSELNVNALELDDSALYLCASSYDRNQPQHFGDGTRLSIL.

J is TRBJ2-5 and V is TRBV7-9; no firm D call. This CDR3 comprises 13 residues. Germline-derived CDR1 and CDR2 are SEHNR and FQNEAQ (reference sequence). V was shortened by 5 bases and J by 0 bases, with 7 bases between the two germline ends. CDR3 nucleotides: TGTGCCAGCAGCCCTAGTAACCAAGAGACCCAGTACTTC. This codes for CASSPSNQETQYF.

J is TRBJ1-1 and V is TRBV7-2, with a tentative D call TRBD1 (5 bases). V was pared by 1 base and J by 1 base, with 13 bases between. Germline CDR1 is SGHTA and CDR2 is FQGNSA. The CDR3 totals 16 residues. The CDR3 sequence: CASSLVGVIANTEAFF. CDR3 DNA sequence: TGTGCCAGCAGCTTAGTAGGGGTAATCGCGAACACTGAAGCTTTCTTT.